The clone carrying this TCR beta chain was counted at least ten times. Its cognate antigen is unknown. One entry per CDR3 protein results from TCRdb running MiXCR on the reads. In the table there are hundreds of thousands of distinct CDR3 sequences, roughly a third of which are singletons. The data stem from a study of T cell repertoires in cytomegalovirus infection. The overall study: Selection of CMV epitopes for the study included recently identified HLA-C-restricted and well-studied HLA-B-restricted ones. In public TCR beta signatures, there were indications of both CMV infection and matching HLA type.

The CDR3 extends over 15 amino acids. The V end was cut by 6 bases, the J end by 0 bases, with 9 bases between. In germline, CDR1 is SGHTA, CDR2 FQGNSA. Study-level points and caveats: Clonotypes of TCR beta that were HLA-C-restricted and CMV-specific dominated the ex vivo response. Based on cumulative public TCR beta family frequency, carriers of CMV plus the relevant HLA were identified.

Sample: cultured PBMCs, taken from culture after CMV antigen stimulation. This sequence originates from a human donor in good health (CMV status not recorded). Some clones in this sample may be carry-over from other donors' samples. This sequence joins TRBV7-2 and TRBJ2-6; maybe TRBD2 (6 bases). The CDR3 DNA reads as TGTGCCAGCAGGGACGGGGGCTCTGGGGCCAACGTCCTGACTTTC. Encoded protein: CASRDGGSGANVLTF.